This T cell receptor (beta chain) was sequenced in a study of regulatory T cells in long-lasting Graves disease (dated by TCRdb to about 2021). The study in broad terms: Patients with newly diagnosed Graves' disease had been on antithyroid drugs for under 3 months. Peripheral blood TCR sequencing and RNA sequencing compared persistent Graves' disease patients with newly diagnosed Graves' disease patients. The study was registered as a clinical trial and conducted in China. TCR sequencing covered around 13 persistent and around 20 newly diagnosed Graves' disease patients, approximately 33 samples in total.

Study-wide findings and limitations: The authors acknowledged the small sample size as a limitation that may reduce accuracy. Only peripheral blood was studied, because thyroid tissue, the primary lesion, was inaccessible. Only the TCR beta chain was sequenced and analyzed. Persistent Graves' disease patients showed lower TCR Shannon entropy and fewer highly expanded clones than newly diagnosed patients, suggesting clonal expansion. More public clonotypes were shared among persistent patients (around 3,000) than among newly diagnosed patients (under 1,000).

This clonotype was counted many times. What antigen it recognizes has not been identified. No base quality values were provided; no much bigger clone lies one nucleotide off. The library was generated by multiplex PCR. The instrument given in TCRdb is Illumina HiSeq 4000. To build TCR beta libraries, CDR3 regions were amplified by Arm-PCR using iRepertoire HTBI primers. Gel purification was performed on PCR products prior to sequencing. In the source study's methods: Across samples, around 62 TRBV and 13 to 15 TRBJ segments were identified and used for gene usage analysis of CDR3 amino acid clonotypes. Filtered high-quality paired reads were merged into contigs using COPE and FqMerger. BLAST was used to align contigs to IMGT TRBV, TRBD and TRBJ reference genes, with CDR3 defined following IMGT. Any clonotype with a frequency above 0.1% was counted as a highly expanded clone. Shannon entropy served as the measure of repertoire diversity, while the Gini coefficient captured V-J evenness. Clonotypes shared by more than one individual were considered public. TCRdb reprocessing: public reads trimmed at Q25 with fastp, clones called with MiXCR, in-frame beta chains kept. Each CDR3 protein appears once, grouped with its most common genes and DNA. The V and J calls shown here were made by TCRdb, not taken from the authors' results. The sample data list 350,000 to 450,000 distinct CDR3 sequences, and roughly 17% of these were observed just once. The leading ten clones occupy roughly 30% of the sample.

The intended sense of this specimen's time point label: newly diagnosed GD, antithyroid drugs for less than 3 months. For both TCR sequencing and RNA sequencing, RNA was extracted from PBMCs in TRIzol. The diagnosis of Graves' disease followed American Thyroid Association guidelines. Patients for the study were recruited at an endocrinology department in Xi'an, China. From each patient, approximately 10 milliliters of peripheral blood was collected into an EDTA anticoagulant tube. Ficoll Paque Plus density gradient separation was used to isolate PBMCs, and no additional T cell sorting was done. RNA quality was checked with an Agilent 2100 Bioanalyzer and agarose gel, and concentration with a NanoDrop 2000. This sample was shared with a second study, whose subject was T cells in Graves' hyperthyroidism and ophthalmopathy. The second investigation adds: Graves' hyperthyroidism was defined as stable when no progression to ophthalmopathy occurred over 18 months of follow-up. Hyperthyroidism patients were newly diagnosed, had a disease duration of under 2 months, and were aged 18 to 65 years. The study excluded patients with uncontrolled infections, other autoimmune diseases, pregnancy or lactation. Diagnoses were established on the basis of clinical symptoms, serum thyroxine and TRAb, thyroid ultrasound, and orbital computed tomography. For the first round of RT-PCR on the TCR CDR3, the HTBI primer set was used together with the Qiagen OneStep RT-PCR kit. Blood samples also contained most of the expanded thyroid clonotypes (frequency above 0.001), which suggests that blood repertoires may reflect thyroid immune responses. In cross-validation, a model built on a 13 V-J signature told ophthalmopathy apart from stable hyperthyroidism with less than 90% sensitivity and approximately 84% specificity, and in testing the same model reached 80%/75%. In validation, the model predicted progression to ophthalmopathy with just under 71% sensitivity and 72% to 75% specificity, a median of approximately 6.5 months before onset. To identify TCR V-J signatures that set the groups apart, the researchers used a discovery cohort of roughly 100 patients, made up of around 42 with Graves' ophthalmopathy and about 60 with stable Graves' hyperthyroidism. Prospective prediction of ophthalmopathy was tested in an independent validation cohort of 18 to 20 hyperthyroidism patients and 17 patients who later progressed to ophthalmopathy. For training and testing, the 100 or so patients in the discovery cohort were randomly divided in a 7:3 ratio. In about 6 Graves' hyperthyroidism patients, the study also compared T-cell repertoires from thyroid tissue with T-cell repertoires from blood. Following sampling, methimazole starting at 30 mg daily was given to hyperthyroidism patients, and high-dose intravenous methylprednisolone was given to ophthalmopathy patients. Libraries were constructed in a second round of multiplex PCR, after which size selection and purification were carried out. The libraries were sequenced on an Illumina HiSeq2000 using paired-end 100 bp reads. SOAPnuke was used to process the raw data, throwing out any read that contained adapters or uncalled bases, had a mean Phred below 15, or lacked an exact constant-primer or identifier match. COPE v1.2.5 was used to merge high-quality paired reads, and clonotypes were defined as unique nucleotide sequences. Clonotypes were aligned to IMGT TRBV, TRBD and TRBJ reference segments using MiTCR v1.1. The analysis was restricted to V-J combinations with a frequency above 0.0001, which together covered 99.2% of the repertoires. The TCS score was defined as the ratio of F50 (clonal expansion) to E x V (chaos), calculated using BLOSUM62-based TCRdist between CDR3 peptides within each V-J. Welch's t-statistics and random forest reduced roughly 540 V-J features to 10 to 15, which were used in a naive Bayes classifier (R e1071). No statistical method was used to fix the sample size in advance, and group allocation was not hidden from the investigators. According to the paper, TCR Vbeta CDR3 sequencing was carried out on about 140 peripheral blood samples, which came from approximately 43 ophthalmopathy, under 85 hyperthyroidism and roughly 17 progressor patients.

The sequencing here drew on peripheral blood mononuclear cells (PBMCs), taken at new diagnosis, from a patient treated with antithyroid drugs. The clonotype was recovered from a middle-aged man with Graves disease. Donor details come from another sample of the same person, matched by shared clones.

Here is the DNA: TGTGCCAGCATACCGGGGCCGGCACCAGATACGCAGTATTTT. Translated, this gives CASIPGPAPDTQYF. The chain uses TRBV2 and TRBJ2-3, with the D call perhaps TRBD1 or TRBD2, as 5 bases match in each case. According to the germline V gene, CDR1 reads SNHLY and CDR2 reads FYNNEI. The V and J ends are trimmed by 7 bases and 4 bases, leaving 15 bases between them. The CDR3 has 14 amino acids, counting the end cysteine and phenylalanine. This entry keeps only the CDR3 DNA: 42 bases, framed from base 1.